This T cell receptor (beta chain) derives from a study of T cell changes during pregnancy in multiple sclerosis. Clones were sequenced by immunoSEQ multiplex PCR, and TCRdb holds only the in-frame ones, with some missing. Among about 32,000 clones listed, roughly 91% were seen once. The CDR3 consists of 12 residues. Germline lookup yields CDR1 SQVTM and CDR2 ANQGSEA. J was trimmed by 8 bases and V by 6 bases; bases with no gene match: 9. The chain recombines TRBV29-1 with TRBJ1-2; 7 nucleotides match TRBD1. The sample was CD8+ T cells from peripheral blood mononuclear cells, taken in the second trimester of pregnancy. This TCR was recovered from a female donor in good health, enrolled as a control in a pregnancy study. The CDR3 DNA reads as TGCAGCGTCGACGAGGGGGCTGCCGGCTACACCTTC. This encodes CSVDEGAAGYTF.